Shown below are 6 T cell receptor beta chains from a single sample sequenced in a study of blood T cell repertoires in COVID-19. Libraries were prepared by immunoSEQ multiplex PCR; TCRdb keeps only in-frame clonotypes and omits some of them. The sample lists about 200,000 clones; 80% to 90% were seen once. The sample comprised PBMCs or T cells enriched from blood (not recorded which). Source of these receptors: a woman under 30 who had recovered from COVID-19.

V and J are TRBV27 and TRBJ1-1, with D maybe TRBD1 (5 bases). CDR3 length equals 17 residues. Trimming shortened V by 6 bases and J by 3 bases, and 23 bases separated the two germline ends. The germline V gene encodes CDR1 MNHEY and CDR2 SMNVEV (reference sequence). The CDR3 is CASSRPPLLGRDTEAFF. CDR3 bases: TGTGCCAGCAGCCGGCCCCCCCTCCTGGGCAGGGACACTGAAGCTTTCTTT.

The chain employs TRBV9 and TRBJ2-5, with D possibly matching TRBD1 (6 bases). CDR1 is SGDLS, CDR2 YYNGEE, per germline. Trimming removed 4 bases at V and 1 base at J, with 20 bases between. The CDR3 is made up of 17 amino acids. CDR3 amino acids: CASSPGTRGQRQETQYF. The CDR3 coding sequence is TGTGCCAGCAGCCCAGGAACGCGAGGACAGCGCCAAGAGACCCAGTACTTC.

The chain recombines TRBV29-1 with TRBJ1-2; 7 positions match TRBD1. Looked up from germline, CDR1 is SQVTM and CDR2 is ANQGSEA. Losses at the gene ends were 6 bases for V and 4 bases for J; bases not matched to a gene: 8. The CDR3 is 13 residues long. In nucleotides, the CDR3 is TGCAGCGTGTCCCGGGACAGCATCTATGGCTACACCTTC. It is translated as CSVSRDSIYGYTF.

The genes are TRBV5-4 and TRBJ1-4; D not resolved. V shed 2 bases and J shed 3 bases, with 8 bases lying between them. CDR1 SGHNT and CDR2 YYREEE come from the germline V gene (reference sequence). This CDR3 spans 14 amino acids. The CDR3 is CASSFAASNEKLFF. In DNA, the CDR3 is TGTGCCAGCAGCTTTGCGGCCTCTAATGAAAAACTGTTTTTT.

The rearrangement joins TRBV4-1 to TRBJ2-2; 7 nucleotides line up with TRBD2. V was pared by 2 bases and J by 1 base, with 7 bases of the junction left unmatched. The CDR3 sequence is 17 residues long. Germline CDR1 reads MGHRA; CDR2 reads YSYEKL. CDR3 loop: CASSQFRGEKNTGELFF. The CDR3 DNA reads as TGCGCCAGCAGCCAATTCCGGGGGGAAAAGAACACCGGGGAGCTGTTTTTT.

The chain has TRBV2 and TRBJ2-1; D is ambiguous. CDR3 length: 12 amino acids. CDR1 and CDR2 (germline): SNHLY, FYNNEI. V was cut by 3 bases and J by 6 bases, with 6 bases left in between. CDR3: CASSDEFNEQFF. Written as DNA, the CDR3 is TGTGCCAGCAGTGATGAGTTCAATGAGCAGTTCTTC.